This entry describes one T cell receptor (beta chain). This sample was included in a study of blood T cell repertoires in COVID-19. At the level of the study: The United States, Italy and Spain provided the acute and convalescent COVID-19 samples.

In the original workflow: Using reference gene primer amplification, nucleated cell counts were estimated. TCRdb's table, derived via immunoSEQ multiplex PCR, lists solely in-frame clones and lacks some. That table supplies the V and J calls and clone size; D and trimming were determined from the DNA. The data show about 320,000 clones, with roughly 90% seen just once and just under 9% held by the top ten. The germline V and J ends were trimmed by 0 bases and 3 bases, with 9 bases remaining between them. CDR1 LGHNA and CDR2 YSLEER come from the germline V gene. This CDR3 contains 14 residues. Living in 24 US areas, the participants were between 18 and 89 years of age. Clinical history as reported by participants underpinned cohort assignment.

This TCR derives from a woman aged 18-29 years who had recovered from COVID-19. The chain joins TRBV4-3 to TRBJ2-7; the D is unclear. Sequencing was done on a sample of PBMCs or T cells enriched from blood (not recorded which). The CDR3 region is CASSQDKLSYEQYF. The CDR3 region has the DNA TGCGCCAGCAGCCAAGATAAGTTGAGCTACGAGCAGTACTTC.